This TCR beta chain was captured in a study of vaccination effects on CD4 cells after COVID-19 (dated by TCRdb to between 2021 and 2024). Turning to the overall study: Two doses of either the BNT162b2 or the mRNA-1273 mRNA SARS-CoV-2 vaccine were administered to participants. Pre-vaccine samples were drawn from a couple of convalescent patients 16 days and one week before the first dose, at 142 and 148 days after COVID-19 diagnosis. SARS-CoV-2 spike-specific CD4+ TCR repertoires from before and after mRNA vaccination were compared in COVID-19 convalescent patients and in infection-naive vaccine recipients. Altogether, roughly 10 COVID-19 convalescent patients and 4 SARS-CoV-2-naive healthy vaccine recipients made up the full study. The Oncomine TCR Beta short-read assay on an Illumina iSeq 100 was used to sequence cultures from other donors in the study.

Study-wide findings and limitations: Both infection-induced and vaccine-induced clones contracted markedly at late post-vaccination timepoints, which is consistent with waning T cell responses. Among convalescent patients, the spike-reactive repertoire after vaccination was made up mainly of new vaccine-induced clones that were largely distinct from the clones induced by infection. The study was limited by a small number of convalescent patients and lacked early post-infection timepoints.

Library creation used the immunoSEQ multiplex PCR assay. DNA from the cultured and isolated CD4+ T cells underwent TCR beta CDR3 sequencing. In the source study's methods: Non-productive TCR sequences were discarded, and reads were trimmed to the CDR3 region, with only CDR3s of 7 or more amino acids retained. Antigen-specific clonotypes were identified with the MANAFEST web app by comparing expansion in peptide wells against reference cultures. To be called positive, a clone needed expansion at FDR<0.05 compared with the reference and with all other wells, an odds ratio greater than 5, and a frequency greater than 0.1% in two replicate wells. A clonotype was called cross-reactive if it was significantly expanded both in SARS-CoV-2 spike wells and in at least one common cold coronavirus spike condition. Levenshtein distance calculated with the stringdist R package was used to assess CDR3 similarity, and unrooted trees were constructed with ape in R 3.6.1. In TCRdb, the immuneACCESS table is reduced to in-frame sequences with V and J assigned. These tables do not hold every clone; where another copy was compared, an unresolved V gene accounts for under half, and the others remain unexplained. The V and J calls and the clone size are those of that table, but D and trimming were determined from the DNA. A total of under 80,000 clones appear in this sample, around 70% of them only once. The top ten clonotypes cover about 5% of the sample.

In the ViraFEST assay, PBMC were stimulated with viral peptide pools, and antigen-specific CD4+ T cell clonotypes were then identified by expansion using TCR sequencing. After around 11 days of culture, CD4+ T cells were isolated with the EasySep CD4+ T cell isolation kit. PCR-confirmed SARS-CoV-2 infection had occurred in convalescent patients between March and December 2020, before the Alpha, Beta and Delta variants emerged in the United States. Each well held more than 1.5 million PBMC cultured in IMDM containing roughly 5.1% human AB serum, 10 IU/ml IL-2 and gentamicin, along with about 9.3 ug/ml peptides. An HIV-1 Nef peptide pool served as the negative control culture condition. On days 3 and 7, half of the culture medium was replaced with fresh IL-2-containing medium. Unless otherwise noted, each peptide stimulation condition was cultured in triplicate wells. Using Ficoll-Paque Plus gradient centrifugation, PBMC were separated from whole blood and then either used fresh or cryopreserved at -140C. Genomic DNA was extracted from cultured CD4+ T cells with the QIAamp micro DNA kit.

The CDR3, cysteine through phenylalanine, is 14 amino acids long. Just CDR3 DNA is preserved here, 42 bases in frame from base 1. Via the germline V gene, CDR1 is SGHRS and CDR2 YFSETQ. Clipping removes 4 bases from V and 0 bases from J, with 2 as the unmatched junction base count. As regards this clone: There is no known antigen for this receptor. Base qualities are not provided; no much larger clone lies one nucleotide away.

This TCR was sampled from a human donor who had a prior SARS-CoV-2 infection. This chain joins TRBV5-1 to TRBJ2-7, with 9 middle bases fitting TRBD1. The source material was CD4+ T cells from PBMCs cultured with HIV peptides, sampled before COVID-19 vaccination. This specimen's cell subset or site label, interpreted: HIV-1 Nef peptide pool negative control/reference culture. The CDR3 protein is CASSGGQGSYEQYF. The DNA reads TGCGCCAGCAGCGGGGGACAGGGCTCCTACGAGCAGTACTTC.